The clone carrying this TCR beta chain was seen only a few times. Its antigen remains unknown. Semi-nested PCR with Nested Universal Primer A followed constant-region reverse priming of full-length variable regions. TCRdb re-called the 5' RACE reads through MiXCR, storing one row per CDR3 protein. The sample consists of about 55,000 distinct CDR3 sequences, around 20% of them appearing once. V was pared by 5 bases and J by 2 bases, with 13 bases between. CDR3 length equals 15 residues. Per the germline V gene, CDR1 is SEHNR and CDR2 is FQNEAQ (reference sequence). The sorted Tregs were CD4+CD25+CD127-/low cells. Study conclusions and caveats: Tumor Tregs overlapped most with tumor, then blood, naive CD4+ cells.

Sequenced: tumor-infiltrating Tregs sorted from the breast tumor. The clonotype was recovered from a female donor with breast cancer. The V and J genes are TRBV7-9 and TRBJ1-3; D gene ambiguous. Here the CDR3 DNA reads TGTGCCAGCAGCGATACCGGGCGAGCTGGAAACACCATATATTTT. The encoded protein is CASSDTGRAGNTIYF.